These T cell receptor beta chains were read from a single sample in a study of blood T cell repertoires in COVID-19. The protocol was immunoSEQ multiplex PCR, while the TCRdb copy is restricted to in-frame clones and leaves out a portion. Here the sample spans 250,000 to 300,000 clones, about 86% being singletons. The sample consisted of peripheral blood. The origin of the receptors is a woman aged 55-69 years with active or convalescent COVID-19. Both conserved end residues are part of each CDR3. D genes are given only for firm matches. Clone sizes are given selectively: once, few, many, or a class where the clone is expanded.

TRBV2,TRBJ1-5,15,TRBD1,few,TGTGCCAGCCTGCGGGACAGGGGGGACAATCAGCCCCAGCATTTT,CASLRDRGDNQPQHF
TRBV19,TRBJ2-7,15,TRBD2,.,TGTGCCAGTAGCGCACTAGCGGGGGCGGTCGGCGAGCAGTACTTC,CASSALAGAVGEQYF
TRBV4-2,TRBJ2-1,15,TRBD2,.,TGTGCCAGCAGGCCGGGCCTAGCGGGGGGCAATGAGCAGTTCTTC,CASRPGLAGGNEQFF
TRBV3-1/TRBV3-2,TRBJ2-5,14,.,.,TGTGCCAGCAGCCAAGATGCAGGCCCCGGGACCCAGTACTTC,CASSQDAGPGTQYF
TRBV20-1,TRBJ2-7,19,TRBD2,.,TGCAGTGCTAGTAGAATCAAGACTAGCGGGGGGAATACTCCCTACGAGCAGTACTTC,CSASRIKTSGGNTPYEQYF
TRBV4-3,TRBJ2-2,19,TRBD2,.,TGCGCCAGCAGACAAACTAACGGGGAGGCGGGGGGGCGAACCGGGGAGCTGTTTTTT,CASRQTNGEAGGRTGELFF
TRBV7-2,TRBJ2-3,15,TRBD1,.,TGTGCCAGCAGCCGGAGTAGGACAGGGGAAGATACGCAGTATTTT,CASSRSRTGEDTQYF
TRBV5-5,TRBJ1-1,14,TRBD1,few,TGTGCCAGCAGCTCGACAGGGTACGGGACTGAAGCTTTCTTT,CASSSTGYGTEAFF
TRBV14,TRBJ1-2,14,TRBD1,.,TGTGCCAGCAGCCAAGATCGACAGGGCGATGGCTACACCTTC,CASSQDRQGDGYTF
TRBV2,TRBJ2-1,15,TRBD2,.,TGTGCCAGCAGGATACTAGCGGGGGTTACCGATGAGCAGTTCTTC,CASRILAGVTDEQFF
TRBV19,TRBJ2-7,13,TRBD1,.,TGTGCCAGTAGTAGGGACAGGGAGGCCGAGCAGTACTTC,CASSRDREAEQYF
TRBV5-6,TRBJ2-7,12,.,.,TGTGCCAGCAGCTTGGACACCTACGAGCAGTACTTC,CASSLDTYEQYF